This T cell receptor beta chain was sequenced in a study of cytomegalovirus exposure and HLA in healthy donors (TCRdb year 2017). Background on the whole study: An earlier analysis of approximately 590 of the donors reported 276 Gb of sequence data and 100 million to 130 million unique TCR beta sequences from about 180 million T cells. About 280 gigabases of sequencing data and around 90 million unique TCR sequences made up an early release that covered 500 to 650 HLA-typed donors. Of the 300 to 450 genotyped donors, about 80% fell in the genetic ancestry cluster associated with self-reported Caucasian donors. The study was designed to test whether signatures of past pathogen exposure could be identified by cataloging public T cell receptors. The T cell repertoires of 670 or so subjects were profiled by immunosequencing and related to cytomegalovirus serostatus. In addition to the first cohort of 650 to 800 subjects, a separate validation cohort of 130 or so different subjects was used. The study combined high-throughput TCR immunosequencing, statistical association of individual TCRs with disease status, and machine learning to predict cytomegalovirus infection status. In a later analysis, previously published TCR beta repertoires from several hundred donors were re-analyzed and high-resolution HLA genotyping was added so that TCR occurrence patterns could be studied. Rather than drawing on any new phenotypic data, the later analysis identified candidate immune exposures from TCR beta sequences and the way those sequences occurred across donors. An earlier analysis of fewer than 750 of the donors used high-throughput TCR beta sequencing to judge whether each TCR beta V gene segment behaved as functional or pseudogenic. Alongside the repertoire data, information on donor age, sex, ethnicity and CMV serostatus was compiled. In a later genetic analysis, genome-wide SNP genotypes for about 55% of the roughly 700 donors were used, and that subset was treated as a discovery cohort. Every repertoire in the discovery cohort had been generated on one and the same sequencing platform. Class I and class II HLA loci were covered by the typing at four-digit resolution. Typing coverage varied by locus: roughly 620-640 donors for A, B, C, DRB1 and DQB1; roughly 500 for DQA1; 606 for DPA1; roughly 450 for DPB1. Because of strong linkage in the cohort, roughly five DR-DQ haplotypes were treated as single units for association and clustering. On average, roughly 240,000 unique TCR beta nucleotide sequences were sequenced per donor among more than 350 genotyped donors of the cohort, with 15% to 20% of those sequences being non-productive.

The paper as a whole reports these results and caveats: Compared with the approximately 670-donor mean, donors in an Asian-associated ancestry cluster had fewer N-insertions in productive TCRs, according to a later genetic analysis. At a false discovery rate of 0.05, a later analysis linked about 17,000 TCR beta sequences to specific HLA alleles. The authors suggested that the approach could potentially be generalized to other disease states and immunological phenotypes. In an earlier analysis of some 500 of the donors, most TCR beta V segments were observed in productive rearrangements about 90% or about 30% of the time, broadly matching IMGT annotations. A further reported finding was that TCR beta sequences accurately predicted the HLA-A and HLA-B alleles for most subjects in the first cohort. A few of the identified cytomegalovirus-associated TCR beta chains were confirmed in vitro to be specific for cytomegalovirus antigens. The study listed 164 TCR beta chains as associated with cytomegalovirus. Several of the top co-occurrence clusters appeared to be linked to parvovirus B19, influenza, CMV and Epstein-Barr virus, according to a later analysis. In a later analysis, HLA-associated TCR beta chains showed more clonal expansion and lower generation probabilities than non-associated chains that were equally common. Only TCR beta chains were sequenced in this cohort, and the absence of alpha or paired-chain data limited detectable features. Most CMV-associated TCR beta chains appeared to be HLA-restricted in a later analysis, and the HLA associations seemed to be driven largely by CMV exposure. A cluster of highly shared sequence variants was judged likely to represent a technical artifact of the sequencing pipeline. Assigning TCR associations to individual alleles was difficult when HLA alleles, especially DR and DQ, strongly co-occurred. Immune exposure information for the cohort was limited to CMV serostatus. In a later genetic analysis, a missense DCLRE1C variant was associated with V-gene and J-gene trimming of TCR beta chains, and the association was replicated in an independent cohort. Linkage disequilibrium might explain the correlated functional status among segregating V segments, but an unknown experimental factor could not be ruled out. A later analysis found that TCR association rates varied across HLA loci, with DRB1 alleles showing the most associated TCRs and HLA-C alleles the fewest. Roughly uniform sequencing depth across donors was assumed in presence/absence analyses, although this assumption may not hold. In both the original and validation cohorts, the classifier was reported to diagnose cytomegalovirus status with high specificity and sensitivity. About 17 rarely observed V segments, including chromosome 9 orphons, were excluded from the earlier analysis of just under 600 of the donors because counts were too low. Most TCR sequences were observed very rarely across donors, whereas some public TCRs were present in many individuals. Because some donors lacked HLA typing at each locus, the association tests relied only on the typed subset.

The cohort comprised more than 550 healthy bone marrow donors. At the time of sampling, all cohort members were nominally healthy, though unrecorded immune exposures were likely present. The donor tested CMV seronegative and was one of the 352 seronegative cohort members. Each donor provided a peripheral blood sample, and peripheral blood mononuclear cells were used for TCR beta sequencing. The Qiagen DNeasy Blood Extraction Kit was used to extract genomic DNA from the blood cell samples. To note about this clone: No antigen is known for it. No base quality values were provided; no much bigger clone lies one nucleotide off.

The library was produced with the immunoSEQ multiplex PCR assay. For the multiplex PCR, a mixture combining 60 forward primers for TCR Vbeta segments and 13 reverse primers for TCR Jbeta segments was used. The CDR3 region of rearranged TCR beta genes was amplified from genomic DNA by a multiplex PCR assay. The amplified TCR beta libraries were sequenced on the Illumina HiSeq System as 87-base-pair reads. As for the original processing: Across the roughly 700 repertoires, a later analysis counted 60 million to 90 million unique TCR beta chains, about 10 million of which were shared by at least two donors. Raw reads were error-corrected and collapsed into unique sequences by a nearest-neighbor algorithm in which closely related sequences were merged to remove PCR and sequencing errors. Alignment of CDR3 sequences to IMGT reference sequences was used to assign V, D and J gene segments. Each retained sequence needed at least a six-nucleotide match to both a V gene segment and a J gene segment. A rearrangement was called productive if the CDR3 had no stop codons and remained in frame with V and J, and every other rearrangement was called non-productive. Following IMGT convention, CDR3 was defined as the stretch from the second conserved V-encoded cysteine to the conserved J-encoded phenylalanine. In an earlier analysis of roughly 580 of the donors, sequences lacking an unambiguous match to a single V gene segment were excluded. An earlier analysis of some 500 of the donors classified V segments as functional when productive rearrangements were above 56.7% and as segregating when the standard deviation between donors was above 5%. A statistical classification framework was developed to diagnose cytomegalovirus status using the catalog of TCR beta chain sequences. In a later analysis, TCR nucleotide sequences were compared against IMGT/GENE-DB human TR gene sequences so that V and J genes could be assigned. Using the TCRdist pipeline, a later analysis assigned CDR3 sequences along with most-parsimonious VDJ recombination scenarios. In a later analysis, every TCR beta chain was defined by the combination of its CDR3 amino acid sequence and its V-gene family, and reads without a unique V-gene family were dropped. As a way to deal with suspected cross-contamination and a sequencing artifact, a later analysis dropped 592 nucleotide sequences that were highly shared and had low generation probability. A later analysis calculated a clonal expansion index for each public chain from normalized within-repertoire ranks of inferred template counts. A later analysis computed generation probabilities with a VDJ recombination model fitted to out-of-frame rearrangements, and checked the results against IGoR. In a later analysis, TCR-TCR, TCR-HLA and TCR-CMV co-occurrence was scored with hypergeometric tests, and a repertoire-size bias correction was applied to TCR pairs. False discovery rates were estimated in a later analysis by permuting HLA or CMV assignments 20 times. In a later analysis, co-occurring TCRs were grouped using DBSCAN, with TCRdist sequence similarity added in when clustering inside HLA-allele-positive subsets. Repertoires with fewer than 30,000 or more than 120,000 public chains, plus five repertoires with anomalous nucleotide sharing, were excluded from co-occurrence clustering. TCRdb provides this immuneACCESS table in a form limited to in-frame rearrangements. Some clones are lacking; in checked studies, under half of them reflect an unresolved V gene, and why the rest are absent is not known. V, J and clone size were drawn from that table, and D and trimming were deduced from the DNA. The sample table records 90,000 to 120,000 clones; about three quarters of these occur just once. Of the sample, 7.8% is held by the ten largest clones.

The specimen was PBMCs. This clonotype was obtained from a young man in good health and CMV-seronegative.

The CDR3 is CASSLAIAGGDDTQYF. Read as DNA, the sequence is TGCGCCAGCAGCTTGGCCATAGCGGGAGGGGATGATACGCAGTATTTT. This chain joins TRBV5-1 to TRBJ2-3, and 11 junction bases match TRBD2. The cysteine opens and the phenylalanine closes a CDR3 of 16 amino acids. Left in the record is the CDR3 DNA by itself, 48 bases read in frame from the first base. The CDR1 and CDR2 encoded by the germline V gene are SGHRS and YFSETQ. V has 0 bases trimmed and J has 6 bases trimmed; junction bases matching no gene number 6.